Presented here are 5 T cell receptor beta chains from one specimen sequenced in a study of T-cell memory formation after mild COVID-19. TCRdb processed the 5' RACE reads anew with MiXCR; each CDR3 protein has one entry. Among roughly 350,000 distinct CDR3 sequences, approximately 29% were seen once, and the ten largest hold 13%. Sequenced input: PBMCs or a T cell subset sorted from them (not recorded which). The receptors come from an adult woman who had mild COVID-19 (a few samples of this study predate the infection). Cell type and time point are not known.

The J gene is TRBJ2-1, the V gene TRBV29-1; 9 bases match TRBD2. Germline lookup yields CDR1 SQVTM and CDR2 ANQGSEA. The CDR3 contains 13 residues. V shed 5 bases, J shed 10 bases, and the junction held 9 bases outside the gene matches. Here the CDR3 DNA reads TGCAGCGTTCCCACGAGGACTAGCGCGGAGCAGTTCTTC. Translating it yields CSVPTRTSAEQFF.

The chain combines TRBV15 with TRBJ2-3, with 15 bases lining up with TRBD2. The germline V gene encodes CDR1 LNHNV and CDR2 YYDKDF (reference sequence). Trimming cost V 5 bases and J 5 bases; bases outside gene matches: 8. This CDR3 has 17 residues. Written as DNA, the CDR3 is TGTGCCACCAGCCCGACCCTGGGACTAGCGGGAGGAGATACGCAGTATTTT. Protein: CATSPTLGLAGGDTQYF.

In its sample, this clonotype was seen a few times. The chain is built from TRBV5-4 and TRBJ2-3, with 8 bases identical to TRBD2. This CDR3 region has 15 residues. Germline CDR1 and CDR2: SGHNT and YYREEE (reference sequence). V gave up 3 bases and J gave up 1 base; unmatched junction bases: 4. The chain's CDR3 is CASSWGGGRTDTQYF. The CDR3 nucleotides are TGTGCCAGCAGCTGGGGCGGGGGGCGCACAGATACGCAGTATTTT.

The chain couples TRBV9 to TRBJ2-5, with 7 bases aligning to TRBD1. The CDR3 runs 14 residues. Germline V gene sequence: CDR1 SGDLS, CDR2 YYNGEE. Unmatched junction bases numbered 5, after V lost 2 bases and J lost 4 bases. The CDR3 DNA sequence: TGTGCCAGCAGCGTCGCCGGGACAGTAGAGACCCAGTACTTC. Amino acids: CASSVAGTVETQYF.

This chain links TRBV6-1 with TRBJ1-2; D is perhaps TRBD1 (5 bases). The CDR3 has 14 residues. The germline V gene encodes CDR1 MNHNS and CDR2 SASEGT. Trimming stripped 1 base from V and 5 bases from J, with 11 bases between. The CDR3 DNA sequence: TGTGCCAGCAGTGAAGGATGGGGGAGTTATGGCTACACCTTC. Its translation is CASSEGWGSYGYTF.